This T cell receptor (beta chain) was recorded in a study of blood T cell repertoires in COVID-19. Only in-frame clones appear in the TCRdb table, and some are missing; sequencing was by immunoSEQ multiplex PCR. Seen here are some 500,000 clones, about 89% observed once, and the top ten hold 7.8%. The receptor comes from a woman aged 50 to 65 with COVID-19, enrolled during active disease. Sequencing used peripheral blood.

CDR3 nucleotides: TGTGCCAGCAGTTTCTCCGACAGGGGGGGTAGCCAGCCCCAGCATTTT. Translating gives CASSFSDRGGSQPQHF. The chain joins TRBV28 to TRBJ1-5; the match to TRBD1 covers 9 bases. The length of the CDR3 is 16 residues. In germline, CDR1 is MDHEN, CDR2 SYDVKM. The V and J ends lost 3 bases and 7 bases, in that order; junction bases with no gene match: 10.